The rows below give T cell receptor beta chains drawn from one sample of a study of T cells in Graves' hyperthyroidism and ophthalmopathy. MiXCR, run by TCRdb on the multiplex PCR reads, gives a single entry per CDR3 protein. Of hundreds of thousands of distinct CDR3 sequences in the sample, over 15% were seen once. Sequenced sample: blood. These receptors all stem from a woman aged 18-29 years with Graves' hyperthyroidism. Each CDR3 is given with its conserved first and last residue. The D gene is left open where the match is weak. Expanded clones get a size class; other rows say once, few or many, or leave the size out.

j_call	clone_size	v_call	d_call	cdr3_aa	cdr3_nt
TRBJ1-2	few	TRBV20-1	NA	CSAFGGGGNHGYTF	TGCAGTGCTTTTGGAGGGGGTGGGAACCATGGCTACACCTTC
TRBJ2-7	NA	TRBV6-1	TRBD2	CASSEEASGTNEQYF	TGTGCCAGCAGTGAAGAGGCTAGCGGGACTAACGAGCAGTACTTC
TRBJ2-7	NA	TRBV4-1	NA	CASSQDRGRANEQYF	TGCGCTAGCAGCCAAGATCGGGGCAGGGCGAACGAGCAGTACTTC
TRBJ2-7	many	TRBV10-3	NA	CAIGDLRDYEQYF	TGTGCCATCGGGGACCTTAGGGATTACGAGCAGTACTTC
TRBJ1-2	NA	TRBV20-1	NA	CSARSGGLYGYTF	TGCAGTGCTAGATCCGGGGGCCTCTATGGCTACACCTTC
TRBJ2-4	NA	TRBV7-2	NA	CASSLVRVAGVGAKNIQYF	TGTGCCAGCAGCTTAGTGAGGGTAGCAGGGGTCGGAGCCAAAAACATTCAGTACTTC
TRBJ2-5	many	TRBV15	NA	CATSRDSLTSASETQYF	TGTGCCACCAGCAGAGATTCGCTTACCAGTGCTTCGGAGACCCAGTACTTC
TRBJ1-4	NA	TRBV19	NA	CASAGTGSGKLFF	TGTGCCAGCGCCGGGACTGGGTCCGGAAAACTGTTTTTT
TRBJ1-5	many	TRBV5-1	TRBD1	CASSQQGQGSEPQHF	TGCGCCAGCAGCCAGCAGGGACAGGGATCTGAGCCCCAGCATTTT
TRBJ2-7	few	TRBV5-1	NA	CASSFDRFYEQYF	TGCGCCAGCAGCTTCGACAGGTTCTACGAGCAGTACTTC
TRBJ2-1	NA	TRBV6-1	TRBD1	CVLADNRDSPQFF	TGTGTTTTAGCCGATAACCGGGACAGCCCACAGTTCTTC
TRBJ2-2	few	TRBV7-2	TRBD2	CASSRTGLQTGELFF	TGTGCCAGCAGCCGTACGGGACTACAGACCGGGGAGCTGTTTTTT
TRBJ1-4	NA	TRBV4-1	NA	CASSQEGVHSSVEKLFF	TGCGCCAGCAGCCAAGAAGGGGTCCACAGCTCAGTCGAAAAACTGTTTTTT
TRBJ1-5	many	TRBV7-2	TRBD1	CASSFGTGGHYSNQPQHF	TGTGCCAGCAGCTTTGGGACAGGGGGCCATTATAGCAATCAGCCCCAGCATTTT
TRBJ1-1	NA	TRBV6-9	TRBD1	CASSYGTGEGTEAFF	TGTGCCAGCAGTTACGGGACAGGGGAGGGGACTGAAGCTTTCTTT
TRBJ1-5	few	TRBV19	NA	CASSARFRYSNQPQHF	TGTGCCAGTAGTGCCCGATTCCGCTATAGCAATCAGCCCCAGCATTTT
TRBJ1-4	many	TRBV19	NA	CASSTAFQPTNEKLFF	TGTGCCAGTAGTACTGCCTTCCAGCCAACTAATGAAAAACTGTTTTTT
TRBJ2-7	NA	TRBV6-1	TRBD2	CASSVTSGGRHEQYF	TGTGCCAGCAGTGTTACTAGCGGGGGGAGGCATGAGCAGTACTTC
TRBJ2-5	NA	TRBV12-3/TRBV12-4	TRBD1	CASRPGTGGKETQYF	TGTGCCAGCAGGCCTGGGACAGGGGGTAAAGAGACCCAGTACTTC
TRBJ2-1	many	TRBV2	NA	CASRLDVGLRYNEQFF	TGTGCCAGCAGGTTAGATGTTGGGTTGCGGTACAATGAGCAGTTCTTC
TRBJ2-7	many	TRBV7-2	TRBD1	CATNRDRAQEQYF	TGTGCCACCAACCGGGACAGGGCACAGGAGCAGTACTTC
TRBJ2-5	NA	TRBV5-1	TRBD2	CASSTTSGAQETQYF	TGCGCCAGCAGCACGACTAGCGGGGCCCAAGAGACCCAGTACTTC
TRBJ1-3	NA	TRBV4-3	NA	CASSQGTDSGNTIYF	TGCGCCAGCAGCCAAGGCACAGACTCTGGAAACACCATATATTTT
TRBJ2-7	NA	TRBV28	NA	CASSFGGHLYEQYF	TGTGCCAGCAGTTTTGGGGGACACCTCTACGAGCAGTACTTC
TRBJ2-7	many	TRBV12-3/TRBV12-4	TRBD2	CASSWASGGATSYEQYF	TGTGCCAGCAGTTGGGCTAGCGGGGGGGCCACGTCCTACGAGCAGTACTTC
TRBJ2-1	NA	TRBV5-1	NA	CASSFRRQYNEQFF	TGCGCCAGCAGCTTTCGGAGACAGTACAATGAGCAGTTCTTC
TRBJ1-5	NA	TRBV6-1	TRBD1	CASTRDRGMNQPQHF	TGTGCCAGCACCCGGGACAGGGGTATGAATCAGCCCCAGCATTTT
TRBJ2-1	NA	TRBV20-1	NA	CSATPNSVSHNEQFF	TGCAGTGCTACTCCTAATAGCGTCTCCCACAATGAGCAGTTCTTC
TRBJ1-3	NA	TRBV6-2/TRBV6-3	NA	CASLGQVSGNTIYF	TGTGCCAGCCTGGGGCAGGTTTCCGGAAACACCATATATTTT
TRBJ2-5	few	TRBV20-1	TRBD1	CSARQGAMETQYF	TGCAGTGCTAGACAGGGGGCTATGGAGACCCAGTACTTC
TRBJ2-1	NA	TRBV7-9	TRBD2	CASSLTSRTNEQLF	TGTGCCAGCAGCCTGACTAGCCGGACCAATGAGCAGCTCTTC
TRBJ2-3	few	TRBV2	TRBD2	CASSENGGAVHTQYF	TGTGCCAGCAGTGAAAACGGGGGGGCGGTCCATACGCAGTATTTT
TRBJ2-4	NA	TRBV29-1	NA	CSVEIQNIQYF	TGCAGCGTTGAAATTCAGAACATTCAGTACTTC
TRBJ2-5	many	TRBV12-3/TRBV12-4	NA	CASSYTIHRETQYF	TGTGCCAGCAGTTACACGATTCATAGAGAGACCCAGTACTTC
TRBJ1-5	NA	TRBV10-3	NA	CAISDPRGPNQPQHF	TGTGCCATCAGTGACCCTCGGGGGCCCAATCAGCCCCAGCATTTT
TRBJ1-2	NA	TRBV10-1	TRBD1	CASSPGQGKGSYGYTF	TGCGCCAGCAGCCCCGGACAGGGAAAGGGGTCCTATGGCTACACCTTC
TRBJ1-1	NA	TRBV20-1	NA	CSARPGPRTEASF	TGCAGTGCAAGACCGGGACCCAGGACTGAAGCTTCCTTT
TRBJ2-1	many	TRBV12-3/TRBV12-4	TRBD2	CASSGLAGVVYNEQFF	TGTGCCAGCAGCGGACTAGCGGGAGTGGTCTACAATGAGCAGTTCTTC
TRBJ2-7	many	TRBV5-5	TRBD2	CASSSSGGVSYEQYF	TGTGCCAGCAGCTCTAGCGGGGGAGTCTCCTACGAGCAGTACTTC
TRBJ2-5	many	TRBV2	TRBD2	CAGLGAGVRQETQYF	TGTGCCGGCCTTGGGGCGGGAGTTCGGCAAGAGACCCAGTACTTC
TRBJ1-5	many	TRBV2	TRBD1	CASRGQGSDQPQHF	TGTGCCAGCAGGGGACAGGGGAGCGATCAGCCCCAGCATTTT
TRBJ1-2	NA	TRBV11-2	TRBD1	CASSTSPRGQLRYTF	TGTGCCAGCAGCACGTCTCCCAGGGGGCAGCTCCGCTACACCTTC
TRBJ2-1	many	TRBV28	TRBD2	CASSFSGLAGGGWNEQFF	TGTGCCAGCAGCTTTTCAGGACTAGCGGGAGGGGGGTGGAATGAGCAGTTCTTC
TRBJ2-7	NA	TRBV5-1	NA	CASSPLRGRNEQYF	TGCGCCAGCAGCCCGCTTCGGGGGCGAAACGAGCAGTACTTC
TRBJ2-3	many	TRBV6-1	TRBD1	CASSADRVTDTQYF	TGTGCCAGCAGTGCCGACAGGGTCACAGATACGCAGTATTTT
TRBJ1-4	few	TRBV29-1	NA	CSVAEAGEKLFF	TGCAGCGTTGCAGAGGCCGGGGAAAAACTGTTTTTT
TRBJ1-1	NA	TRBV29-1	NA	CSVTLGPNTEAFF	TGCAGCGTCACACTGGGCCCGAACACTGAAGCTTTCTTT
TRBJ2-1	many	TRBV10-3	TRBD1	CAISEVFGDRGYNEQFF	TGTGCCATCAGTGAGGTCTTCGGGGACAGGGGATACAATGAGCAGTTCTTC
TRBJ2-7	many	TRBV30	TRBD2	CAWRPGGSEQYF	TGTGCCTGGAGACCGGGAGGGTCCGAGCAGTACTTC
TRBJ2-1	NA	TRBV2	NA	CASKGRSSYNEQFF	TGTGCCAGCAAGGGGAGGAGCTCCTACAATGAGCAGTTCTTC
TRBJ2-3	NA	TRBV7-3	NA	CASSVNGDTQYF	TGTGCCAGCAGCGTAAATGGGGATACGCAGTATTTT
TRBJ2-5	many	TRBV20-1	TRBD1	CSVPTGSHETQYF	TGCAGTGTCCCGACAGGGAGCCACGAGACCCAGTACTTC
TRBJ2-7	many	TRBV12-3/TRBV12-4	TRBD2	CASSLAGGTEQYF	TGTGCCAGCAGTTTAGCGGGAGGGACCGAGCAGTACTTC
TRBJ2-1	many	TRBV12-3/TRBV12-4	TRBD2	CASSTIIRRERSEQFF	TGTGCCAGCAGCACCATCATCCGGCGGGAGAGGAGTGAGCAGTTCTTC
TRBJ2-5	NA	TRBV28	TRBD2	CASNGLAGVETQYF	TGTGCCAGCAATGGACTAGCGGGAGTGGAGACCCAGTACTTC
TRBJ2-1	few	TRBV7-2	NA	CASISASASYNEQFF	TGTGCCAGCATCTCGGCATCCGCATCCTACAATGAGCAGTTCTTC
TRBJ1-2	many	TRBV12-3/TRBV12-4	NA	CASSFRVGYTF	TGTGCCAGCAGTTTCCGGGTTGGCTACACCTTC